This T cell receptor beta chain was sequenced for a study of early T cells in non-severe SARS-CoV-2 infection. V dropped 0 bases and J dropped 5; count of bases not matched to a gene: 4. CDR1 and CDR2 (germline): MNHNY, SVGAGI (reference sequence). The CDR3 runs 16 residues. General observations from the study: The VDJdb matching leaned toward anti-spike CD8 responses and overlooked private and CD4 specificities.

The TCR library protocol was used to attach unique molecular identifiers. These identifiers were attached to individual cDNA molecules. TCRdb redid the calling of the 5' RACE reads with MiXCR, one entry per CDR3 protein. This sample carries tens of thousands of distinct CDR3 sequences, around 4% of them seen once, and the ten largest clones take approximately 10%. This clonotype was detected ten times or more. Its antigen remains unidentified. Sequencing used whole blood. This receptor was identified in an adult who was a healthcare worker with PCR-confirmed SARS-CoV-2 infection or an uninfected control (not recorded which). This chain links TRBV6-6 with TRBJ1-4; 9 nucleotides match TRBD1. CDR3 sequence: CASSYSSGTGNEKLFF. DNA of the CDR3: TGTGCCAGCAGTTACTCGAGTGGGACAGGGAATGAAAAACTGTTTTTT.